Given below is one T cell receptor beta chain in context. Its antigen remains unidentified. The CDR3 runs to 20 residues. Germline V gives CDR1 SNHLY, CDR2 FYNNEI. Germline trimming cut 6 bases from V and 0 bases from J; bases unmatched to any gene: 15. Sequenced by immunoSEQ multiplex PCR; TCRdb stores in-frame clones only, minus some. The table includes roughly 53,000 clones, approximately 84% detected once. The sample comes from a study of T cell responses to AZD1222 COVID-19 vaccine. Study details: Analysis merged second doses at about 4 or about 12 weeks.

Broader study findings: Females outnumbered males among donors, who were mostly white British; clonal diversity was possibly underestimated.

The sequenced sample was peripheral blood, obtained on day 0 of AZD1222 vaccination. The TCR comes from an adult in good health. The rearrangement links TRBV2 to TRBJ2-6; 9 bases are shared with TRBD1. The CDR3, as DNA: TGTGCCAGCAGCACGAGATCCCCGGGACAGGGTCTCTCTGGGGCCAACGTCCTGACTTTC. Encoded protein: CASSTRSPGQGLSGANVLTF. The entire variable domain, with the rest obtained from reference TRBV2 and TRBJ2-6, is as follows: EPEVTQTPSHQVTQMGQEVILRCVPISNHLYFYWYRQILGQKVEFLVSFYNNEISEKSEIFDDQFSVERPDGSNFTLKIRSTKLEDSAMYFCASSTRSPGQGLSGANVLTFGAGSRLTVL.